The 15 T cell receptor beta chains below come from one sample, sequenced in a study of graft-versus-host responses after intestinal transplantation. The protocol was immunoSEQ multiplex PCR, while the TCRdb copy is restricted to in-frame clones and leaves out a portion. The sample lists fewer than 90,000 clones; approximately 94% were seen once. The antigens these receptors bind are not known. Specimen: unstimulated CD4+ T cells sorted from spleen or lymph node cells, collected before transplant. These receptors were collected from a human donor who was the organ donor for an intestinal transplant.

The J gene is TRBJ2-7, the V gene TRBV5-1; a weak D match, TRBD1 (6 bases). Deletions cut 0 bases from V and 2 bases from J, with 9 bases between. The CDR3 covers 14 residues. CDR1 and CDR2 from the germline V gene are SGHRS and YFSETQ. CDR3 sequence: CASSLVQGAYEQYF. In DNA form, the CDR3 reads TGCGCCAGCAGCTTGGTACAGGGCGCCTACGAGCAGTACTTC.

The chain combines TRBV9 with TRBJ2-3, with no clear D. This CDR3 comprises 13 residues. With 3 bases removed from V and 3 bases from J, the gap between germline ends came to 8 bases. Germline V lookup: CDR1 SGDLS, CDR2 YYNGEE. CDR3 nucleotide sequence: TGTGCCAGCAGCGCCAGCCCGACAGATACGCAGTATTTT. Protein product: CASSASPTDTQYF.

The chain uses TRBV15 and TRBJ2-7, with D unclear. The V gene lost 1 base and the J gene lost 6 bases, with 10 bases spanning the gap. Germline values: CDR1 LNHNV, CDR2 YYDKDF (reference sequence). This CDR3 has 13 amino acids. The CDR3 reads CATSRVYTSEQYF. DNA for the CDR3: TGTGCCACCAGCAGAGTGTACACAAGCGAGCAGTACTTC.

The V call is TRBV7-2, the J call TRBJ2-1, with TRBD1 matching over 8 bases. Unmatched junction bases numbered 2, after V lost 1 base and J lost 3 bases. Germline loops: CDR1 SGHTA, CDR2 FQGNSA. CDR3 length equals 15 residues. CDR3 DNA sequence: TGTGCCAGCAGCTTAGAGGACAGGGTCTACAATGAGCAGTTCTTC. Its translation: CASSLEDRVYNEQFF.

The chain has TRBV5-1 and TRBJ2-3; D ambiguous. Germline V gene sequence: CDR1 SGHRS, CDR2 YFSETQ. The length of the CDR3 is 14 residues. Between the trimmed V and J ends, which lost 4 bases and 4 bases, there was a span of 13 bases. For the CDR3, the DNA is TGCGCCAGCAGCCCCTCCGAGAATCCAGATACGCAGTATTTT. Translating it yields CASSPSENPDTQYF.

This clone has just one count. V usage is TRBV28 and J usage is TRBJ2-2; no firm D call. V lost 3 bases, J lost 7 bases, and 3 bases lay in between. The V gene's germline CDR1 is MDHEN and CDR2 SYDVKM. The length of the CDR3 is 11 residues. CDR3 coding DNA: TGTGCCAGCAGTTTGGTCGGGGAGCTGTTTTTT. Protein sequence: CASSLVGELFF. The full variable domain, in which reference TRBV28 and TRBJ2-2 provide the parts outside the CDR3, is DVKVTQSSRYLVKRTGEKVFLECVQDMDHENMFWYRQDPGLGLRLIYFSYDVKMKEKGDIPEGYSVSREKKERFSLILESASTNQTSMYLCASSLVGELFFGEGSRLTVL.

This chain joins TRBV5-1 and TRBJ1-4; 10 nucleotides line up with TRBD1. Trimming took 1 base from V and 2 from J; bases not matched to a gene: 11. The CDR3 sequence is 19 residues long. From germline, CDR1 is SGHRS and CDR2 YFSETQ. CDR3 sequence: CASSLIPGQGILTNEKLFF. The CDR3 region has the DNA TGCGCCAGCAGCTTGATCCCGGGACAGGGGATCTTGACTAATGAAAAACTGTTTTTT.

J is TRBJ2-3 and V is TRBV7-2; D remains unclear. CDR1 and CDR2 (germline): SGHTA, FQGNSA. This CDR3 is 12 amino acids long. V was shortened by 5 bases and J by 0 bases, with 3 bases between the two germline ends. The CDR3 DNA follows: TGTGCCAGCAGCACTAGCACAGATACGCAGTATTTT. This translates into CASSTSTDTQYF.

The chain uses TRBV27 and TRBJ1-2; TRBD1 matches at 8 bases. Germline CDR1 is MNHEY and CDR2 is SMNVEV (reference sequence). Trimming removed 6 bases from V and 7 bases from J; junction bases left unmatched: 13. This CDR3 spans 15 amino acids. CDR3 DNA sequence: TGTGCCAGCAGCCAAAATACTGCAGGGGGCGGTGGCTACACCTTC. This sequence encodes CASSQNTAGGGGYTF.

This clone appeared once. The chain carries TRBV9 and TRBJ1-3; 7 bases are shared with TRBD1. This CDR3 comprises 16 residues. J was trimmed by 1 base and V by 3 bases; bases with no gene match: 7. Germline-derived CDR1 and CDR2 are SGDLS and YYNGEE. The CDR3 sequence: CASSDTGDGSGNTIYF. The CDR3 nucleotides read TGTGCCAGCAGCGATACAGGGGATGGTTCTGGAAACACCATATATTTT.

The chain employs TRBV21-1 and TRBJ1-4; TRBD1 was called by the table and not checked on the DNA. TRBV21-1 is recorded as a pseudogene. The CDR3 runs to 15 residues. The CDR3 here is CASPGTGSAYEKLFF. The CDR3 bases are TGTGCCTCCCCCGGGACAGGGTCTGCTTATGAAAAACTGTTTTTT.

The CDR3 is CASSSGPGDTDTQYF. CDR3 nucleotides: TGTGCCAGCAGCTCAGGCCCAGGGGACACAGATACGCAGTATTTT. The chain combines TRBV7-3 with TRBJ2-3; tentative D call: TRBD1 (6 bases). V dropped 4 bases and J dropped 2 bases, with 13 bases sitting between them. Germline V gene sequence: CDR1 SGHTA, CDR2 FQGTGA. The CDR3 sequence is 15 residues long.

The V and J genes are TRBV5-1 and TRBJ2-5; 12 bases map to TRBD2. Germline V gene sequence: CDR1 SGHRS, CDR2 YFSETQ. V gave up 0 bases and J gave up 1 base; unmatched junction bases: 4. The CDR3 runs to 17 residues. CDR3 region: CASSLAGTSGSQETQYF. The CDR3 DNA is TGCGCCAGCAGCTTGGCCGGGACTAGCGGGTCCCAAGAGACCCAGTACTTC.

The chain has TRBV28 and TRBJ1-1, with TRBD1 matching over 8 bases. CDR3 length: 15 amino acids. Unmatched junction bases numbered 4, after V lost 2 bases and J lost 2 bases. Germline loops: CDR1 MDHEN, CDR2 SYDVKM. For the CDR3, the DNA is TGTGCCAGCAGTTTAGGCGGACAGGGAAACACTGAAGCTTTCTTT. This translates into CASSLGGQGNTEAFF.

This CDR3 is CASSSGAPWMNTEAFF. DNA of the CDR3: TGCGCCAGCAGCTCGGGGGCTCCCTGGATGAACACTGAAGCTTTCTTT. The rearrangement uses TRBV5-1 and TRBJ1-1, with TRBD1 as a possible D gene (6 bases). V was clipped by 3 bases and J by 0 bases, with 15 bases between them. This CDR3 comprises 16 residues. The germline gives CDR1 SGHRS, CDR2 YFSETQ.